The T cell receptor beta chain described here comes from a study of CD8 T cells in Susac syndrome. A remark on this clonotype: One end of the junction does not line up with germline, which may come from a read error.

Germline V gene data show CDR1 as KGHSH and CDR2 as LQKENI. The CDR3 loop spans 13 amino acids. The TEMRA cells underwent FACS enrichment, while the CD8+ and CD4+ T cells underwent negative isolation. Roughly 0.45 to 1 ug RNA was reverse transcribed with random hexamers. Amplification of the TCR beta CDR3 was carried out by immunoSEQ multiplex PCR, which spanned a total of 54 Vbeta and 13 Jbeta segments. One entry per CDR3 protein results from TCRdb running MiXCR on the immunoSEQ multiplex PCR reads. The data contain 150,000 to 200,000 distinct CDR3 sequences, about 93% of them singletons. This TCR derives from a human donor in good health. The chain carries TRBV18 and TRBJ1-6; 10 bases agree with TRBD1. The sample comprised CD4+ T cells from PBMCs. The CDR3 loop is CASSPSMDRGEFF. The CDR3 nucleotides are TGTGCCAGCTCACCTTCCATGGACAGGGGGGAGTTCTTT.